Reported below is one T cell receptor beta chain. The target of this receptor is not known. The sample holds no much larger clone one base away, and base qualities are not on file. The data stem from a study of blood T cell repertoires in COVID-19 (TCRdb year 2020). As for the study more broadly: Samples from collaborators originated in the United States, Italy and Spain and spanned both the acute and convalescent phases of COVID-19. The material from the prospective study consisted of cDNA or gDNA derived from T cells, B-cell-depleted T cells, or PBMCs. Subjects who had been exposed to COVID-19, were actively infected with it, or had recovered from it provided the deeply sampled blood TCRbeta repertoires that made up the dataset. The repertoires were released in a freely available public database intended as a resource for research on the immune response to SARS-CoV-2. The samples were drawn from two sources: the first 160 participants of the ongoing ImmuneRACE study, and 1,000 to 1,500 subjects contributed by 6 global collaborators. The sample metadata nearly always contained a de-identified subject ID, COVID-19 status, age in years and sex. HLA class I and class II types, where available, came from metadata supplied by the sample provider rather than from assay-based typing. Beyond this particular receptor, the publication reports: How much clinical and demographic metadata was included differed by source and by participant, and the metadata was provided uncurated.

In the prospective study, participants were roughly 18 to 95 years old, resided in 20 to 30 geographic areas of the United States, and were enrolled through a virtual design. In the prospective study, cohorts were assigned on the basis of participant-reported clinical history obtained from a screening survey and a study questionnaire. Recovered participants in ImmuneRACE Cohort 3 were defined as having two consecutive negative NP/OP PCR tests, clearance from a healthcare professional, or resolution of symptoms. In the prospective study, whole blood, serum and a nasopharyngeal or oropharyngeal swab were collected from each participant by mobile phlebotomists. Over a roughly two-month period, participants in the prospective study had the option of providing additional blood draws and questionnaires. Before DNA extraction, prospective study blood samples were shipped either frozen or at room temperature.

Reading the germline V gene gives CDR1 SGDLS and CDR2 YYNGEE. The CDR3 has 16 amino acids, counting the end cysteine and phenylalanine. This entry keeps only the CDR3 DNA: 48 bases, framed from base 1. V trim: 4 bases; J trim: 2 bases; unmatched bases: 8. TCRbeta CDR3 regions were amplified from genomic DNA using the immunoSEQ Assay, a bias-controlled multiplex PCR. From the authors' description of their analysis: The number of nucleated cells in each sample was estimated by amplification of reference gene primers within the assay. Sequence reads were collapsed and filtered to measure the absolute abundance of every unique TCRbeta CDR3 rearrangement. For each sample, productive Simpson clonality was calculated as the square root of Simpson's diversity index over productive rearrangements. TCRdb retrieved this table from immuneACCESS and kept in-frame rearrangements only. Not all clones are present; in checked studies, unresolved V genes account for under half, and no reason is known for the remainder. That table gives V, J and clone size, and the DNA gave D and trimming. Across this sample there are about 200,000 clones, with 70% to 90% seen only once. The ten biggest clones cover approximately 8% of the sample.

The sequence joins TRBV9 to TRBJ2-1, and 8 junctional nucleotides match TRBD2. The source material was PBMCs or T cells enriched from blood (not recorded which). The sequence was collected from a woman between 18 and 29 years old who had recovered from COVID-19. The CDR3 protein: CASSPRGALTYNEQFF. The DNA is as follows: TGTGCCAGCAGCCCGCGGGGGGCACTTACCTACAATGAGCAGTTCTTC.